The rows below give T cell receptor beta chains drawn from one sample of a study of shared clonotypes between healthy human individuals. TCRdb's copy holds only in-frame clones and misses some; the assay was immunoSEQ multiplex PCR. The data show roughly 720,000 clones, with about 90% seen just once and 34% held by the top ten. What was sequenced was memory CD8+ T cells from PBMCs. The receptors were sampled from a man in his late teens or twenties in good health. Some clones in this sample may be carry-over from other donors' samples. The CDR3 runs from the conserved cysteine through the conserved F or W. The order of the fields is J gene, D gene, V gene, CDR3 length, clone size, CDR3 protein, CDR3 DNA. The D gene is left open where the match is weak. A clone size is listed for some rows: how often the clone was seen (once, few, many), or a class if it is expanded.

J: TRBJ1-1
D: -
V: TRBV2
length: 11
size: -
CDR3: CASKENEVAFF
DNA: TGTGCCAGCAAGGAGAACGAGGTAGCTTTCTTT

J: TRBJ1-1
D: -
V: TRBV7-9
length: 14
size: few
CDR3: CASSPQEGNTEAFF
DNA: TGTGCCAGCAGCCCCCAGGAGGGAAACACTGAAGCTTTCTTT

J: TRBJ2-2
D: TRBD1
V: TRBV4-3
length: 15
size: -
CDR3: CASSQRSGGTGELFF
DNA: TGCGCCAGCAGCCAGCGCTCAGGGGGCACCGGGGAGCTGTTTTTT

J: TRBJ2-1
D: -
V: TRBV5-1
length: 15
size: -
CDR3: CASRERGPYRSEQFF
DNA: TGCGCCAGCCGAGAGAGGGGCCCGTACCGTAGTGAGCAGTTCTTC

J: TRBJ1-1
D: -
V: TRBV27
length: 17
size: -
CDR3: CASSLLGPTTMNTEAFF
DNA: TGTGCCAGCAGTTTATTAGGACCTACTACAATGAACACTGAAGCTTTCTTT

J: TRBJ2-7
D: TRBD2
V: TRBV5-1
length: 15
size: once
CDR3: CASSLGRGGSYEQYF
DNA: TGCGCCAGCAGCTTGGGAAGGGGAGGGTCCTACGAGCAGTACTTC

J: TRBJ1-1
D: -
V: TRBV2
length: 10
size: few
CDR3: CASASTEAFF
DNA: TGTGCCAGCGCAAGCACTGAAGCTTTCTTT

J: TRBJ2-7
D: TRBD2
V: TRBV7-8
length: 15
size: -
CDR3: CASSRAGGTHGEQYF
DNA: TGTGCCAGCAGCCGGGCGGGGGGGACTCACGGCGAGCAGTACTTC

J: TRBJ1-1
D: TRBD1
V: TRBV2
length: 14
size: -
CDR3: CASSEDRGGTEAFF
DNA: TGTGCCAGCAGTGAGGACAGGGGGGGGACTGAAGCTTTCTTT

J: TRBJ2-7
D: -
V: TRBV5-5
length: 13
size: -
CDR3: CASSPGPSYEQYF
DNA: TGTGCCAGCAGCCCCGGACCCTCCTACGAGCAGTACTTC

J: TRBJ2-3
D: -
V: TRBV28
length: 14
size: -
CDR3: CASSLWGYTDTQYF
DNA: TGTGCCAGCAGTTTATGGGGTTACACAGATACGCAGTATTTT

J: TRBJ2-1
D: TRBD2
V: TRBV7-9
length: 18
size: -
CDR3: CASSFAYWEGPSYNEQFF
DNA: TGTGCCAGCAGCTTCGCCTACTGGGAGGGTCCCTCCTACAATGAGCAGTTCTTC

J: TRBJ2-3
D: -
V: TRBV19
length: 18
size: -
CDR3: CASSIGVGQYDPTDTQYF
DNA: TGTGCCAGTAGTATCGGAGTAGGTCAATACGACCCCACAGATACGCAGTATTTT

J: TRBJ2-5
D: -
V: TRBV6-5
length: 14
size: -
CDR3: CASSFTGWQETQYF
DNA: TGTGCCAGCAGTTTCACAGGGTGGCAAGAGACCCAGTACTTC

J: TRBJ1-5
D: TRBD1
V: TRBV5-6
length: 17
size: -
CDR3: CASSIGQGIVGNQPQHF
DNA: TGTGCCAGCAGCATCGGACAGGGAATAGTTGGCAATCAGCCCCAGCATTTT

J: TRBJ2-1
D: -
V: TRBV11-2
length: 14
size: -
CDR3: CASSLVVLEGEQFF
DNA: TGTGCCAGCAGCTTAGTGGTTCTGGAGGGTGAGCAGTTCTTC

J: TRBJ2-3
D: TRBD2
V: TRBV28
length: 18
size: -
CDR3: CASSAGTSGRWSTDTQYF
DNA: TGTGCCAGCAGTGCTGGGACTAGCGGGAGGTGGAGCACAGATACGCAGTATTTT

J: TRBJ2-2
D: TRBD1
V: TRBV11-2
length: 13
size: -
CDR3: CASRLGQAGELFF
DNA: TGTGCCAGCAGACTCGGACAGGCCGGGGAGCTGTTTTTT

J: TRBJ1-2
D: TRBD1
V: TRBV14
length: 14
size: -
CDR3: CASSHPGGFYGYTF
DNA: TGTGCCAGCAGCCACCCAGGGGGATTCTATGGCTACACCTTC

J: TRBJ1-2
D: -
V: TRBV7-8
length: 13
size: -
CDR3: CASSPPEGYGYTF
DNA: TGTGCCAGCTCCCCCCCTGAGGGATATGGCTACACCTTC

J: TRBJ1-4
D: -
V: TRBV7-9
length: 13
size: -
CDR3: CASSPAGDEKLFF
DNA: TGTGCCAGCAGCCCGGCCGGGGATGAAAAACTGTTTTTT

J: TRBJ2-3
D: -
V: TRBV6-1
length: 13
size: -
CDR3: CATTQPAGDTQYF
DNA: TGTGCCACCACCCAGCCCGCCGGCGATACGCAGTATTTT

J: TRBJ2-1
D: TRBD2
V: TRBV9
length: 15
size: -
CDR3: CASSFSGTALQGQFF
DNA: TGTGCCAGCAGTTTTAGCGGGACTGCCTTACAGGGGCAGTTCTTC

J: TRBJ2-3
D: TRBD2
V: TRBV4-1
length: 16
size: -
CDR3: CASSQEGTSGTDTQYF
DNA: TGCGCCAGCAGCCAAGAAGGGACTAGCGGCACAGATACGCAGTATTTT

J: TRBJ2-7
D: TRBD1
V: TRBV7-9
length: 15
size: -
CDR3: CASSPKTGGSYEQYF
DNA: TGTGCCAGCAGCCCAAAGACAGGGGGCAGCTACGAGCAGTACTTC

J: TRBJ2-5
D: -
V: TRBV13
length: 14
size: -
CDR3: CASSFRTGGLEQYF
DNA: TGTGCCAGCAGCTTCCGGACAGGAGGACTAGAGCAGTACTTC

J: TRBJ2-1
D: -
V: TRBV13
length: 13
size: -
CDR3: CASLLGSEDEQFF
DNA: TGTGCCAGCCTCCTTGGGAGTGAAGATGAGCAGTTCTTC

J: TRBJ2-3
D: -
V: TRBV15
length: 15
size: -
CDR3: CATSNSDSAGDTQYF
DNA: TGTGCCACCAGCAACTCCGACAGCGCCGGCGATACGCAGTATTTT

J: TRBJ2-7
D: -
V: TRBV28
length: 18
size: -
CDR3: CASSPGLHKPRSSYEQYF
DNA: TGTGCCAGCAGCCCAGGACTTCACAAACCCAGGAGCTCCTACGAGCAGTACTTC

J: TRBJ2-1
D: -
V: TRBV9
length: 17
size: -
CDR3: CASSSRPTTGGNGGQFF
DNA: TGTGCCAGCAGCTCCCGGCCGACTACAGGTGGGAATGGTGGGCAGTTCTTC

J: TRBJ1-3
D: -
V: TRBV4-3
length: 16
size: -
CDR3: CASSQGAMFGLDTIYF
DNA: TGCGCCAGCAGCCAGGGCGCAATGTTTGGGCTGGACACCATATATTTT

J: TRBJ1-1
D: -
V: TRBV7-9
length: 15
size: -
CDR3: CASSPTVGLNTEAFF
DNA: TGTGCCAGCAGCCCCACTGTGGGATTAAACACTGAAGCTTTCTTT

J: TRBJ2-7
D: -
V: TRBV11-2
length: 12
size: -
CDR3: CASSSLDYEQYF
DNA: TGTGCCAGCAGCTCTTTGGACTACGAGCAGTACTTC

J: TRBJ2-7
D: -
V: TRBV9
length: 15
size: -
CDR3: CASSVGDGGIYEQYF
DNA: TGTGCCAGCAGCGTGGGGGATGGGGGTATCTACGAGCAGTACTTC

J: TRBJ1-4
D: TRBD1
V: TRBV19
length: 17
size: -
CDR3: CASSPGTGGPANEKLFF
DNA: TGTGCCAGTAGTCCAGGGACAGGGGGCCCGGCTAATGAAAAACTGTTTTTT

J: TRBJ2-7
D: -
V: TRBV6-5
length: 15
size: -
CDR3: CASSYSMAQFEEQYF
DNA: TGTGCCAGCAGTTACTCGATGGCCCAGTTCGAGGAGCAGTACTTC

J: TRBJ2-5
D: TRBD2
V: TRBV4-1
length: 18
size: many
CDR3: CASSLEWGLAGVGETQYF
DNA: TGCGCCAGCAGCCTGGAATGGGGACTAGCGGGAGTGGGGGAGACCCAGTACTTC

J: TRBJ2-2
D: TRBD1
V: TRBV19
length: 15
size: -
CDR3: CASSIEGGNTGELFF
DNA: TGTGCCAGTAGTATAGAAGGGGGCAACACCGGGGAGCTGTTTTTT

J: TRBJ1-5
D: TRBD1
V: TRBV2
length: 12
size: few
CDR3: CASTGGDQPQHF
DNA: TGTGCCAGCACAGGGGGCGATCAGCCCCAGCATTTT

J: TRBJ2-1
D: -
V: TRBV28
length: 14
size: -
CDR3: CASRGDATYNEQFF
DNA: TGTGCCAGCAGAGGGGACGCTACATACAATGAGCAGTTCTTC

J: TRBJ2-1
D: -
V: TRBV19
length: 14
size: -
CDR3: CASSMTGFYNEQFF
DNA: TGTGCCAGTAGTATGACAGGATTCTACAATGAGCAGTTCTTC